This T cell receptor beta chain was obtained from a study of graft-versus-host responses after intestinal transplantation. Germline CDR1 SGHKS, CDR2 YYEKEE (reference sequence). CDR3 length: 16 residues. With 4 bases clipped from V and 0 bases from J, the junction kept 4 bases outside the gene matches. Study-level findings and limits: The marrow of recipients harbored GvH clones, and ileum or blood showed some of them first.

A single count supports this clone. No antigen is known for it. Clones were read by immunoSEQ multiplex PCR, and TCRdb kept only the in-frame ones, dropping some. The data hold approximately 12,000 clones, with roughly 93% observed a single time. V is TRBV5-5 and J is TRBJ2-3; 11 bases align to TRBD2. The clonotype was recovered from a human patient who received an intestinal transplant, so some T cells may come from the graft donor. Sample: PBMCs, taken 109 days after intestinal transplant. CDR3: CASSHRLAGSTDTQYF. CDR3 DNA sequence: TGTGCCAGCAGCCATCGACTAGCGGGAAGCACAGATACGCAGTATTTT.